The 26 T cell receptor beta chains in this list originate from one sample, sequenced in a study of T cells in Graves' hyperthyroidism and ophthalmopathy. Authors of the study amplified TCR beta CDR3 regions from RNA transcripts. The HTBI primer set was used in a first-round RT-PCR of the TCR CDR3. TCRdb analysed the multiplex PCR reads with MiXCR anew, one entry per CDR3 protein. The sample lists under 350,000 distinct CDR3 sequences, roughly a fifth occurring once. The sample comprised blood. The receptor source for this set is a woman aged 45-60 years with Graves' hyperthyroidism.

In this sample, this clonotype turned up a few times. The chain employs TRBV29-1 and TRBJ2-2; tentatively, D is TRBD2 (5 bases). The CDR3 extends over 14 amino acids. The germline gives CDR1 SQVTM, CDR2 ANQGSEA. Trimming took off 7 bases at V and 2 bases at J, with 14 bases between the two ends. As DNA, the CDR3 is TGCAGCGCCCTATCCAGCGGAAACACCGGGGAGCTGTTTTTT. Protein: CSALSSGNTGELFF.

The chain combines TRBV28 with TRBJ1-1, with D possibly being TRBD1 (6 bases). Germline assignment: CDR1 MDHEN and CDR2 SYDVKM. The CDR3 sequence is 14 residues long. V lost 8 bases and J 1 base, leaving 14 bases between the germline ends. CDR3 sequence (DNA): TGTGCCAGCGGGCACGGGACAACGAACACTGAAGCTTTCTTT. Its translation: CASGHGTTNTEAFF.

This clonotype was recorded many times. The chain links TRBV2 to TRBJ1-1; maybe TRBD1 (6 bases). The V end lost 6 bases, the J end lost 0 bases, and 17 bases lay between the germline ends. Germline values: CDR1 SNHLY, CDR2 FYNNEI. The length of the CDR3 is 16 residues. CDR3 loop: CASRDTGTLMNTEAFF. Here the CDR3 DNA reads TGTGCCAGCAGAGATACCGGGACACTCATGAACACTGAAGCTTTCTTT.

This clonotype has only a few counts. The gene calls are TRBV28 and TRBJ1-2; D is possibly TRBD1 (6 bases). The CDR3 extends over 13 amino acids. V lost 7 bases to trimming and J lost 8 bases, with 17 bases between them. Germline V CDR1 and CDR2: MDHEN, SYDVKM. The CDR3 loop is CASTSPGAKGYTF. The DNA for the CDR3 is TGTGCCAGCACCTCCCCGGGGGCTAAGGGCTACACCTTC.

Worth noting for this clonotype: This could be a read error, since a much larger clone is one nucleotide away. The V call is TRBV30, the J call TRBJ2-6; D gene ambiguous. Trimming took 5 bases from V and 0 from J, leaving 5 bases between them. The germline V gene encodes CDR1 GTSNPN and CDR2 SVGIG (reference sequence). The CDR3 has 13 amino acids. CDR3 protein: CAWLTSGANVLTF. DNA of the CDR3: TGTGCCTGGCTAACCTCTGGGGCCAACGTCCTGACTTTC.

The V gene is TRBV9, the J gene TRBJ2-1; 11 bases line up with TRBD2. Trimming at V came to 3 bases and at J to 2 bases, leaving 4 bases not matched to a gene. The CDR3 sequence is 16 residues long. Germline CDR1 reads SGDLS; CDR2 reads YYNGEE. DNA for the CDR3: TGTGCCAGCAGCGGAATGACTAGCGGGACCTACAATGAGCAGTTCTTC. Its protein product is CASSGMTSGTYNEQFF.

This clonotype showed up many times. The chain uses TRBV27 and TRBJ2-1; no firm D call. Trimming removed 3 bases from V and 6 bases from J, with 12 bases in between. The CDR3 has 14 amino acids. The germline CDR1 and CDR2 sequences are MNHEY and SMNVEV (reference sequence). The CDR3 here is CASSFRVAANEQFF. CDR3 nucleotides: TGTGCCAGCAGTTTTAGGGTGGCGGCCAATGAGCAGTTCTTC.

In this sample, this clonotype turned up many times. The chain employs TRBV2 and TRBJ1-5, with TRBD1 as a possible D gene (5 bases). With 4 bases removed from V and 7 bases from J, the gap between germline ends came to 11 bases. The CDR3 loop spans 13 amino acids. Germline loops: CDR1 SNHLY, CDR2 FYNNEI. CDR3 bases: TGTGCCAGCAGTGGGACAAACCTCCAGCCCCAGCATTTT. It yields the protein CASSGTNLQPQHF.

This CDR3 is CASSWGRGMDTEAFF. CDR3 in DNA: TGTGCCAGCTCATGGGGCCGGGGGATGGACACTGAAGCTTTCTTT. V is TRBV27 and J is TRBJ1-1; tentative D call: TRBD1 (5 bases). V gave up 8 bases and J gave up 3 bases, with 19 bases separating them. The germline CDR1 and CDR2 sequences are MNHEY and SMNVEV (reference sequence). The CDR3 is 15 amino acids.

The chain is built from TRBV7-6 and TRBJ2-7, with TRBD2 as a possible D gene (6 bases). Trimming removed 0 bases at V and 5 bases at J, with 17 bases between. Germline V CDR1 and CDR2: SGHVS, FNYEAQ. The CDR3 runs to 16 residues. Written as DNA, the CDR3 is TGTGCCAGCAGCTTAGCGGAAGCCGGGACGGGGGACGAGCAGTACTTC. As protein: CASSLAEAGTGDEQYF.

This clonotype was seen more than once but under ten times. The CDR3 DNA sequence: TGTGCCAGCAGTCGGACCCCCGGGACTGAGCAGTTCTTC. Translated, it gives CASSRTPGTEQFF. This sequence joins TRBV12-3 or TRBV12-4 and TRBJ2-1, with D perhaps TRBD1 or TRBD2 (5 bases each). Trimming removed 5 bases at V and 9 bases at J, with 14 bases between. This CDR3 has 13 residues.

This clonotype showed up many times. This chain links TRBV5-1 with TRBJ2-7, with TRBD1 identical over 10 bases. J was trimmed by 4 bases and V by 4 bases; bases with no gene match: 11. Germline V CDR1 and CDR2: SGHRS, YFSETQ. The CDR3 is 16 residues long. CDR3 in amino acids: CASSPGGTGVGYEQYF. Written as DNA, the CDR3 is TGCGCCAGCAGCCCGGGCGGGACAGGGGTCGGTTACGAGCAGTACTTC.

Ten or more counts support this clonotype. The chain combines TRBV28 with TRBJ2-3; D is possibly TRBD1 (6 bases). Trimming left V 4 bases short and J 4 bases short, with 18 bases between. The CDR3 totals 16 residues. The V gene's germline CDR1 is MDHEN and CDR2 SYDVKM. Here the CDR3 DNA reads TGTGCCAGCAGTTCCCTCGCAGGGGAATGGTCAGATACGCAGTATTTT. Protein: CASSSLAGEWSDTQYF.

In its sample, this clonotype was seen many times. The chain links TRBV5-1 to TRBJ1-1; 7 positions match TRBD1. Trimming at V came to 4 bases and at J to 8 bases, leaving 5 bases not matched to a gene. Germline-derived CDR1 and CDR2 are SGHRS and YFSETQ. CDR3 size: 12 residues. CDR3 region: CASSPGQEEAFF. The CDR3, as DNA: TGCGCCAGCAGCCCCGGACAGGAAGAAGCTTTCTTT.

This clonotype was counted between two and nine times. This chain joins TRBV10-3 and TRBJ2-7; 9 positions match TRBD2. The CDR3 loop spans 15 amino acids. After removal of 0 bases from V and 1 base from J, the junction contained 1 base not matched to a gene. The germline CDR1 and CDR2 sequences are ENHRY and SYGVKD. Written as DNA, the CDR3 is TGTGCCATCAGTGAGTCAGCGGGAGGTTCCTACGAGCAGTACTTC. Protein: CAISESAGGSYEQYF.

The chain has TRBV7-9 and TRBJ1-2, with 9 bases fitting TRBD1. V shed 5 bases, J shed 6 bases, and the junction held 13 bases outside the gene matches. CDR3 length: 16 residues. The germline V gene encodes CDR1 SEHNR and CDR2 FQNEAQ (reference sequence). The chain's CDR3 is CASSPDRFRDRDGYTF. The CDR3 DNA follows: TGTGCCAGCAGCCCCGACCGCTTCCGGGACAGGGATGGCTACACCTTC. Drawing the rest from reference TRBV7-9 and TRBJ1-2, the complete variable domain is DTGVSQNPRHKITKRGQNVTFRCDPISEHNRLYWYRQTLGQGPEFLTYFQNEAQLEKSRLLSDRFSAERPKGSFSTLEIQRTEQGDSAMYLCASSPDRFRDRDGYTFGSGTRLTVV.

This clonotype was found many times. The chain recombines TRBV15 with TRBJ2-1; 7 positions match TRBD2. CDR1 is LNHNV, CDR2 YYDKDF, per germline (reference sequence). The V segment lost 2 bases and the J segment 6 bases; nucleotides outside the gene matches: 10. The CDR3 totals 16 residues. CDR3 nucleotides: TGTGCCACCAGCAGACGCACGAGCGGGACCCTCAATGAGCAGTTCTTC. Protein: CATSRRTSGTLNEQFF.

This clonotype was counted at least ten times. CDR3 sequence: CSAPRLAGTEQYF. CDR3 coding DNA: TGCAGTGCCCCTAGGCTAGCGGGTACCGAGCAGTACTTC. The V and J genes are TRBV20-1 and TRBJ2-7; 8 bases align to TRBD2. Per germline, CDR1 DFQATT and CDR2 SNEGSKA (reference sequence). This CDR3 spans 13 amino acids. J lost 6 bases, V lost 6 bases, and 10 bases had no gene match.

This chain connects TRBV6-1 to TRBJ1-3; D gene unclear. From germline, CDR1 is MNHNS and CDR2 SASEGT. CDR3 length: 15 residues. Trimming cost V 9 bases and J 2 bases, with 17 bases left between them. CDR3 in DNA: TGTGCCAGTTCCCCATTGGGGTCGGCTGGAAACACCATATATTTT. This translates into CASSPLGSAGNTIYF.

This clonotype was observed at least ten times. V and J are TRBV2 and TRBJ1-1, with 8 bases matching TRBD1. CDR3 size: 14 residues. Germline V gives CDR1 SNHLY, CDR2 FYNNEI. The trim removed 6 bases at V and 7 bases at J, leaving 10 bases unmatched. The DNA for the CDR3 is TGTGCCAGCAGCGCCGGGACAGGCTTTCTTGAAGCTTTCTTT. Translated, it gives CASSAGTGFLEAFF.

The CDR3 DNA reads TGTGCCAGTAGTATAGATGTCGGATACTACGAGCAGTACTTC. Residues: CASSIDVGYYEQYF. V usage is TRBV19 and J usage is TRBJ2-7; D remains unclear. CDR3 length: 14 residues. The V gene's germline CDR1 is LNHDA and CDR2 SQIVND (reference sequence). V was trimmed by 0 bases and J by 3 bases, leaving 9 bases between them. The entire variable domain, with the rest obtained from reference TRBV19 and TRBJ2-7, is as follows: DGGITQSPKYLFRKEGQNVTLSCEQNLNHDAMYWYRQDPGQGLRLIYYSQIVNDFQKGDIAEGYSVSREKKESFPLTVTSAQKNPTAFYLCASSIDVGYYEQYFGPGTRLTVT.

Comments on this clonotype: A much larger clonotype is one base distant, so this may be a read error. This chain uses TRBV24-1 with TRBJ2-7; 8 bases map to TRBD2. This CDR3 is built from 16 residues. V was pared by 4 bases and J by 7 bases, with 14 bases of the junction left unmatched. Germline assignment: CDR1 KGHDR and CDR2 SFDVKD. Written as DNA, the CDR3 is TGTGCCACCAGTGAATCCGGGGGGCGGGGGGACTATGAGCAGTACTTC. It yields the protein CATSESGGRGDYEQYF.

This clonotype was seen many times. This chain's CDR3 is CASSPRGAGALNEQFF. The CDR3 DNA follows: TGTGCCAGCAGTCCGAGGGGAGCGGGAGCCCTCAATGAGCAGTTCTTC. This chain joins TRBV28 and TRBJ2-1; TRBD2 agrees at 8 bases. The germline V gene has CDR1 MDHEN and CDR2 SYDVKM. V shed 5 bases and J 6 bases; nucleotides not matched to a gene: 12. This CDR3 contains 16 residues.

This clonotype was seen ten or more times. The V gene is TRBV20-1, the J gene TRBJ2-3, with TRBD1 as a possible D gene (6 bases). The CDR3 extends over 13 amino acids. The V end lost 7 bases, the J end lost 4 bases, and 15 bases lay between the germline ends. The germline CDR1 and CDR2 sequences are DFQATT and SNEGSKA (reference sequence). The CDR3 DNA reads TGCAGTGAAACTGGGGGCGACTCAGATACGCAGTATTTT. Its protein is CSETGGDSDTQYF.

Turning to this clonotype: With a much larger clone just one base away, this may be a read error. The V gene is TRBV5-5, the J gene TRBJ1-1, with a tentative D call TRBD1 (5 bases). The CDR3 contains 15 residues. Germline V gene sequence: CDR1 SGHKS, CDR2 YYEKEE (reference sequence). V lost 0 bases to trimming and J lost 1 base, with 10 bases between them. CDR3 nucleotides: TGTGCCAGCAGCTTGGGGGGACCCTGGAACACTGAAGCTTTCTTT. Translation gives CASSLGGPWNTEAFF. Looking up the rest from reference TRBV5-5 and TRBJ1-1 gives the full variable domain: DAGVTQSPTHLIKTRGQQVTLRCSPISGHKSVSWYQQVLGQGPQFIFQYYEKEERGRGNFPDRFSARQFPNYSSELNVNALLLGDSALYLCASSLGGPWNTEAFFGQGTRLTVV.

This chain connects TRBV2 to TRBJ2-3, with D uncertain. CDR3 length equals 14 residues. Germline V gene data show CDR1 as SNHLY and CDR2 as FYNNEI. V lost 2 bases to trimming and J lost 2 bases, with 8 bases between them. The CDR3 DNA follows: TGTGCCAGCAGTGAATGGTTGACCACAGATACGCAGTATTTT. Protein sequence: CASSEWLTTDTQYF.